These 6 T cell receptor beta chains were all obtained from the same sample, sequenced in a study of cytomegalovirus exposure and HLA in healthy donors. Amplification used 60 Vbeta primers and 13 Jbeta primers. Method: immunoSEQ multiplex PCR; TCRdb's copy keeps in-frame clones and lacks some. The table includes about 200,000 clones, about four fifths detected once. Input material: PBMCs. The source is a male donor in good health and CMV-seropositive.

This clone was detected once. The chain links TRBV12-1 to TRBJ1-4; TRBD1 is the table's D call and was not checked against the DNA. TRBV12-1 is a known pseudogene. The CDR3 has 14 residues. The DNA for the CDR3 is TGTGCCAGCAGCTTTGAACAGCATAATGAAAAACTGTTTTTT. Protein product: CASSFEQHNEKLFF.

This chain joins TRBV7-8 and TRBJ2-1, with TRBD1 matching over 9 bases. The CDR3 runs 16 residues. V lost 1 base, J lost 7 bases, and 8 bases stayed unmatched. Germline CDR1 reads SGHVS; CDR2 reads FQNEAQ. CDR3 amino acids: CASSLVRGQGINEQFF. For the CDR3, the DNA is TGTGCCAGCAGCTTAGTCCGGGGACAGGGAATTAATGAGCAGTTCTTC.

The rearrangement joins TRBV6-1 to TRBJ1-5; 10 nucleotides agree with TRBD1. Germline-derived CDR1 and CDR2 are MNHNS and SASEGT. The CDR3 totals 15 residues. V gave up 5 bases and J gave up 5 bases; unmatched junction bases: 6. The DNA for the CDR3 is TGTGCCAGCAGTTCCGGGACAGGGGCTTATCAGCCCCAGCATTTT. It codes for CASSSGTGAYQPQHF.

For this clone: Other DNA sequences in this specimen translate into the identical CDR3. V and J are TRBV7-2 and TRBJ2-4; the D is unclear. The V end lost 4 bases, the J end lost 7 bases, and 11 bases lay between the germline ends. The CDR3 totals 13 residues. Germline lookup yields CDR1 SGHTA and CDR2 FQGNSA. The CDR3 region is CASSYYDKNIQYF. For the CDR3, the DNA is TGTGCCAGCAGCTATTACGACAAGAACATTCAGTACTTC.

The gene calls are TRBV27 and TRBJ1-1, with D possibly being TRBD1 (6 bases). Germline V lookup: CDR1 MNHEY, CDR2 SMNVEV (reference sequence). With 6 bases removed from V and 11 bases from J, the gap between germline ends came to 22 bases. The CDR3 extends over 14 amino acids. The CDR3 nucleotides read TGTGCCAGCAGAGATCTAATGGGGGCAGATAGGGCTTTCTTT. Its protein is CASRDLMGADRAFF.

This chain joins TRBV29-1 and TRBJ1-1, with D possibly TRBD1 on 5 matching bases. In germline, CDR1 is SQVTM, CDR2 ANQGSEA. The CDR3 length is 12 residues. The germline V and J ends were trimmed by 3 bases and 7 bases, with 12 bases remaining between them. The CDR3 DNA follows: TGCAGCGTTGAGCCGGGACTGGGTGAAGCTTTCTTT. Protein: CSVEPGLGEAFF.